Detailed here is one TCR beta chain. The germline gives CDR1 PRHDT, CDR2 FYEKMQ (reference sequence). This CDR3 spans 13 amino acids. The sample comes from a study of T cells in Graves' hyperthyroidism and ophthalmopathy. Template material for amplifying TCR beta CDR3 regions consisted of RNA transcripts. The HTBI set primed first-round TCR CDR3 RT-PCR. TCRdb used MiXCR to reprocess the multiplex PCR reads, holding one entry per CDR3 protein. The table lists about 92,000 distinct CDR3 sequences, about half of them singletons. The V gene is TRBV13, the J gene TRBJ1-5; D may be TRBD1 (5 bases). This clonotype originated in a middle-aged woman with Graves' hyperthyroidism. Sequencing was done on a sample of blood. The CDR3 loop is CAVQDWSNQPQHF. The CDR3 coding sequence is TGTGCTGTACAGGATTGGAGCAATCAGCCCCAGCATTTT.